Given below is one TCR beta chain in context. The RNA input was about 0.5 to 1 ug, and it was reverse transcribed with random hexamers. TCRdb re-analysed the immunoSEQ multiplex PCR reads in MiXCR, keeping a single row per CDR3 protein. The profile shows approximately 280,000 distinct CDR3 sequences, around 84% of them singletons. V was clipped by 0 bases and J by 5 bases, with 16 bases between them. CDR3 length equals 16 residues. The germline V gene has CDR1 SNHLY and CDR2 FYNNEI. The data originate from a study of CD8 T cells in Susac syndrome. The chain couples TRBV2 to TRBJ2-5; D is perhaps TRBD1 (6 bases). The TCR comes from a human donor with multiple sclerosis. Specimen: CD8+ T cells from PBMCs. CDR3 loop: CASSEAEQGPDETQYF. The CDR3, as DNA: TGTGCCAGCAGTGAAGCGGAACAGGGTCCTGATGAGACCCAGTACTTC.